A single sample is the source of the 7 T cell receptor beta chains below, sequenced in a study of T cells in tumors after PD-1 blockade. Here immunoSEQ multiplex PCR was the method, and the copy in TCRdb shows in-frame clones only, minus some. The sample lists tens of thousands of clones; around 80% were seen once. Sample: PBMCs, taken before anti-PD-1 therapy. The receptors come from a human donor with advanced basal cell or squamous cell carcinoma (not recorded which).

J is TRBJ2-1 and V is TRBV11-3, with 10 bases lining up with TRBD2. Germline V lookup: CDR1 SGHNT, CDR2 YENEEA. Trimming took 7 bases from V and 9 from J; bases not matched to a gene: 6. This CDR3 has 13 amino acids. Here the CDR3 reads CASNKREGFEQFF. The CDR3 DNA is TGTGCCAGCAATAAGCGGGAGGGTTTTGAGCAGTTCTTC. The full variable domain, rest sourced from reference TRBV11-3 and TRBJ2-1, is EAGVVQSPRYKIIEKKQPVAFWCNPISGHNTLYWYLQNLGQGPELLIRYENEEAVDDSQLPKDRFSAERLKGVDSTLKIQPAELGDSAVYLCASNKREGFEQFFGPGTRLTVL.

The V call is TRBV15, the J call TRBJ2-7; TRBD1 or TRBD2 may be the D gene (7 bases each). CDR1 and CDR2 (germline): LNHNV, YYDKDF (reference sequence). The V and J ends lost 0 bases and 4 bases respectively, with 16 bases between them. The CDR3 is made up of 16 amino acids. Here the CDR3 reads CATSRDRARGGYEQYF. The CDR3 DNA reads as TGTGCCACCAGCAGAGATCGCGCCAGGGGGGGTTACGAGCAGTACTTC.

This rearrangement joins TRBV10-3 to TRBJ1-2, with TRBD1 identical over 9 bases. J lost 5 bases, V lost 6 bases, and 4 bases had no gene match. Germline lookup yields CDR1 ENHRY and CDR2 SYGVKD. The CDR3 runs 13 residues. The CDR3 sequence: CAIRATGGYGYTF. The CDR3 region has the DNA TGTGCCATCAGGGCGACAGGGGGATATGGCTACACCTTC.

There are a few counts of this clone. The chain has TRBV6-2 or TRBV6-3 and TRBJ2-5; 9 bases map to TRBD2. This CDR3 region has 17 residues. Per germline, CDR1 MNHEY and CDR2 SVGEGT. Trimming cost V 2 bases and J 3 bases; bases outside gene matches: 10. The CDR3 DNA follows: TGTGCCAGCAGTTACACCCCAACGACTAGCGGTAAAGAGACCCAGTACTTC. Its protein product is CASSYTPTTSGKETQYF.

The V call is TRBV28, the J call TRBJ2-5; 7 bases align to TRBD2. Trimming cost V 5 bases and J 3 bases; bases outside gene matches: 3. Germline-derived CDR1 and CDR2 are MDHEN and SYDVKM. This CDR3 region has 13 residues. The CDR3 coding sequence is TGTGCCAGCAGTCCCGCGGGAGAAGAGACCCAGTACTTC. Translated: CASSPAGEETQYF.

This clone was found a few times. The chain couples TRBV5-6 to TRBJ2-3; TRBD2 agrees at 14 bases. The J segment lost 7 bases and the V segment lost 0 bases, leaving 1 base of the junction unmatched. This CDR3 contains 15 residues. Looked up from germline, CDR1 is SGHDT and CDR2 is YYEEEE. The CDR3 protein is CASSLGLAGGNTQYF. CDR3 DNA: TGTGCCAGCAGCTTGGGACTAGCGGGGGGGAATACGCAGTATTTT.

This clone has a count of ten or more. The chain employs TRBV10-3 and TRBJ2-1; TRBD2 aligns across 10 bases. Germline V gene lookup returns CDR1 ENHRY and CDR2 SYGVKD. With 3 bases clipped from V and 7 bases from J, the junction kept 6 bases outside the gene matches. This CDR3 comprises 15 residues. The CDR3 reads CAISDASGGSNEQFF. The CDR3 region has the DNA TGTGCCATCAGTGATGCTAGCGGGGGATCTAATGAGCAGTTCTTC.